This T cell receptor (beta chain) stems from a study of T cell responses to AZD1222 COVID-19 vaccine. The germline CDR1 and CDR2 sequences are SGHNT and YYREEE (reference sequence). V lost 0 bases and J lost 2; bases outside the gene matches: 3. The CDR3 extends over 15 amino acids. Clones were sequenced by immunoSEQ multiplex PCR, and TCRdb holds only the in-frame ones, with some missing. The table lists roughly 140,000 clones, 80% to 95% of them singletons, with about 3.3% in the top ten. Sequences were derived from peripheral blood, sampled 28 days after the second AZD1222 dose. The TCR comes from an adult who received the AZD1222 COVID-19 vaccine. The chain couples TRBV5-4 to TRBJ2-7; 9 bases are a match to TRBD2. In nucleotides, the CDR3 is TGTGCCAGCAGCTTGGGGCTAGCGGGAACCTACGAGCAGTACTTC. This translates into CASSLGLAGTYEQYF.